This T cell receptor (beta chain) was recovered during a study of human T cells and chemical hapten exposure. Study context: Sensitization used 2% DPC on approximately 2 cm by approximately 2 cm upper inner arm skin. Overall study results and limits: The presence of alopecia in the donors means their immune response may differ from healthy people's.

The time point is: patch test 1, 2 weeks after DPC sensitization. Treatment defined: therapeutic diphenylcyclopropenone sensitization with weekly scalp DPC. Remarks on this clonotype: Antigen specificity is unknown.

The library gave individual cDNA molecules unique molecular identifiers. Authors' processing steps: About 97,000 TCRs per sample was the median, with a range of roughly 23,224 to 690,600. TCRdb re-called the RACE reads with MiXCR, one entry per CDR3 protein. The V and J calls come from TCRdb's annotation, not from the publication. The sample contains over 95,000 distinct CDR3 sequences, over 10% of which appear only once. The CDR3 has 14 residues. Trimming stripped 5 bases from V and 4 bases from J, with 15 bases between. The germline CDR1 and CDR2 sequences are SEHNR and FQNEAQ (reference sequence). The sequences come from whole blood, collected in connection with sensitization to the hapten diphenylcyclopropenone (DPC). This clonotype was sampled from a woman in her thirties or forties with alopecia areata. Some clones in this sample may be carry-over from other donors' samples. The rearrangement links TRBV7-9 to TRBJ2-7, with D hard to call. Written as DNA, the CDR3 is TGTGCCAGCAGCCCGAAGACACCGGTTTACGAGCAGTACTTC. It yields the protein CASSPKTPVYEQYF. The whole variable domain, remainder taken from reference TRBV7-9 and TRBJ2-7, is DTGVSQNPRHKITKRGQNVTFRCDPISEHNRLYWYRQTLGQGPEFLTYFQNEAQLEKSRLLSDRFSAERPKGSFSTLEIQRTEQGDSAMYLCASSPKTPVYEQYFGPGTRLTVT.